These 11 T cell receptor beta chains came from one sample sequenced in a study of T cell clones after liver transplantation. Clones were sequenced by immunoSEQ multiplex PCR, and TCRdb holds only the in-frame ones, with some missing. The table shows about 11,000 clones, with 60% to 75% occurring only once. Sequencing was performed on CD4+ T cells from blood, taken around 2.5 years after liver transplant. The receptor source for this set is a human patient who received a liver transplant. A share of the T cells may be of graft donor origin.

This clone occurred a few times. Other DNA variants within this sample encode the same CDR3. This chain connects TRBV15 to TRBJ2-5; 7 nucleotides align to TRBD1. V gave up 5 bases and J gave up 3 bases; unmatched junction bases: 3. Germline V gene sequence: CDR1 LNHNV, CDR2 YYDKDF (reference sequence). The CDR3 is 13 residues long. CDR3 nucleotides: TGTGCCACCAGCCGACAGGGAGAAGAGACCCAGTACTTC. Protein: CATSRQGEETQYF.

The chain has TRBV4-3 and TRBJ2-4; TRBD1 is a possible D gene (5 bases). The germline gives CDR1 LGHNA, CDR2 YSLEER. V lost 1 base, J lost 1 base, and 17 bases lay in between. This CDR3 contains 18 residues. The CDR3 reads CASSQVWAGQGAKNIQYF. CDR3 coding DNA: TGCGCCAGCAGCCAAGTATGGGCAGGTCAGGGTGCCAAAAACATTCAGTACTTC.

On this clone itself: One junction end does not reproduce the germline sequence, and a read error may be involved. The same CDR3 also results from other DNA sequences found in this sample. J is TRBJ2-7 and V is TRBV6-6; D may be TRBD1 (5 bases). The CDR3 runs 14 residues. Germline-derived CDR1 and CDR2 are MNHNY and SVGAGI (reference sequence). CDR3 nucleotide sequence: TGTGCTAGCAGTTACGGACACGGAACCTACGAGCAGTACTTC. It encodes CASSYGHGTYEQYF.

This clone ranks as medium-sized. This chain links TRBV6-5 with TRBJ1-2; 7 nucleotides match TRBD1. With V trimmed by 8 bases and J by 5 bases, 8 bases remained unmatched. The CDR3 consists of 13 residues. Germline CDR1 reads MNHEY; CDR2 reads SVGAGI. The CDR3 loop is CASGLGQTYGYTF. The CDR3 DNA sequence: TGTGCCAGCGGTCTGGGACAGACATATGGCTACACCTTC.

V gene TRBV5-4 combines with J gene TRBJ2-1; TRBD2 agrees at 8 bases. Germline V gene sequence: CDR1 SGHNT, CDR2 YYREEE (reference sequence). The J segment lost 7 bases and the V segment lost 4 bases, leaving 10 bases of the junction unmatched. The CDR3 runs 15 residues. In DNA, the CDR3 is TGTGCCAGCAGCCTGGGACTAGTTGGGATGAATGAGCAGTTCTTC. Translation: CASSLGLVGMNEQFF.

This clone occurred once. The chain has TRBV5-1 and TRBJ1-1; weak D call: TRBD1 (6 bases). Germline assignment: CDR1 SGHRS and CDR2 YFSETQ. V lost 3 bases to trimming and J lost 5 bases, with 20 bases between them. The CDR3 is 16 residues long. CDR3 bases: TGCGCCAGCAGCTCGAGGGGGGCTTCAGAGGGGACTGAAGCTTTCTTT. Protein sequence: CASSSRGASEGTEAFF.

This clone was counted a single time. This chain links TRBV5-1 with TRBJ2-3; D not certain. V was cut by 0 bases and J by 2 bases, with 4 bases left in between. Per germline, CDR1 SGHRS and CDR2 YFSETQ. The CDR3 length is 13 residues. The CDR3 DNA reads TGCGCCAGCAGCTTGGGCCTCACAGATACGCAGTATTTT. This codes for CASSLGLTDTQYF.

The V call is TRBV19, the J call TRBJ2-7; D uncertain. The CDR3 runs 11 residues. Trimming removed 4 bases at V and 7 bases at J, with 8 bases between. Germline V gene data show CDR1 as LNHDA and CDR2 as SQIVND (reference sequence). The CDR3 protein is CASSNLFEQYF. In DNA form, the CDR3 reads TGTGCCAGTAGTAACCTCTTTGAGCAGTACTTC.

In its sample, this clone is medium-sized. The chain employs TRBV5-6 and TRBJ2-5, with D tentatively TRBD1 (5 bases). The CDR3 spans 15 residues. V lost 0 bases, J lost 2 bases, and 11 bases lay in between. Germline CDR1 and CDR2: SGHDT and YYEEEE. The CDR3 DNA reads TGTGCCAGCAGCTTGGGTCGTACAGGACAAGAGACCCAGTACTTC. Protein product: CASSLGRTGQETQYF.

V is TRBV5-8 and J is TRBJ2-5; 7 nucleotides align to TRBD1. The J call is uncertain, as TRBJ2-7 better fits the DNA end. The CDR3 is 16 residues long. The germline gives CDR1 SGHTS, CDR2 YDEGEE. The CDR3 reads CASSGVGQRDSYEQYF. The CDR3 DNA sequence: TGTGCCAGCAGCGGAGTGGGACAGAGAGACTCCTACGAGCAGTACTTC.

The rearrangement links TRBV11-3 to TRBJ2-3; tentative D call: TRBD2 (6 bases). Looked up from germline, CDR1 is SGHNT and CDR2 is YENEEA. V gave up 5 bases and J gave up 0 bases, with 9 bases separating them. The CDR3 is 14 residues long. The CDR3 loop reads CASSPGTSTDTQYF. CDR3 DNA: TGTGCCAGCAGCCCAGGGACTAGCACAGATACGCAGTATTTT. Together with reference TRBV11-3 and TRBJ2-3, the CDR3 gives the full variable domain: EAGVVQSPRYKIIEKKQPVAFWCNPISGHNTLYWYLQNLGQGPELLIRYENEEAVDDSQLPKDRFSAERLKGVDSTLKIQPAELGDSAVYLCASSPGTSTDTQYFGPGTRLTVL.